The subject of this entry is one T cell receptor (beta chain). This clonotype was counted only a few times. Its antigen is unknown. No base quality information exists; no much larger clone differs at one position. The data stem from a study of tumor-infiltrating lymphocytes in primary liver carcinoma (TCRdb year 2017). The study in broad terms: Surgical resection was performed in China between November 2015 and early 2016 on five or six patients with histopathologically diagnosed primary liver carcinoma. Of the five patients, three men and two women aged 30 to 69 years, four had hepatocellular carcinoma and one had combined HCC and intrahepatic cholangiocarcinoma. A total of approximately 35 specimens from 5 patients, comprising approximately 25 tumor regions, 5 adjacent noncancerous liver tissues and 5 peripheral blood samples, were covered by TCRbeta repertoire sequencing. High reproducibility was observed for the technical replicate repertoires, with mean shared-clone rates around 0.89 and correlation coefficients above 0.98. Across five regions of each liver tumor, along with adjacent normal tissue and blood, the study brought together TCRbeta repertoire sequencing, expression microarrays and whole-exome sequencing. Tumors of the five patients were stage T1-T3 N0M0 with maximum diameters of roughly 4.2 to 11 cm. Samples yielded roughly 3.5 to 8 million productive TCRbeta reads; read depth did not differ significantly between tissue types.

TCRbeta-specific cDNA was reverse-transcribed from roughly 500 ng total RNA using a constant-region primer and ProtoScript II reverse transcriptase. Three nested multiplex PCR rounds, following a slightly modified ARM-PCR procedure, were used to build the TCRbeta libraries. Each of the first two PCR rounds ran for approximately 10 cycles using multiplex TRBV1-TRBV30 forward primers together with a Cbeta reverse primer. Sample barcodes and Illumina adapters were added in a final 25-cycle PCR using Deep VentR polymerase. Before sequencing, amplicons between 200 and 500 bp were purified from gel using a QIAquick gel extraction kit. An Illumina HiSeq 2500 was used to sequence the TCRbeta amplicons, generating 250-bp paired-end reads. The authors processed their data as follows. Quality trimming of reads was performed with Trimmomatic v0.33, and paired reads were merged with FLASH v1.2.11 so that full CDR3 sequences could be recovered. MiGEC v1.2.1b assigned V, D and J germline segments to the rearranged TCRbeta sequences. Clonotype statistics, along with Shannon-Wiener diversity indices, were calculated using VDJtools v1.0.0. Except for diversity analysis, only each sample's 250 most abundant clonotypes were used in subsequent analyses to reduce sampling bias. TCRdb's own reprocessing of the public reads used fastp at Q25 and MiXCR and kept productive beta chains. All rows with the same CDR3 protein become a single entry with the most common DNA and genes. TCRdb, rather than the study authors, made the V and J calls. The sample profile shows 310,000 or so distinct CDR3 sequences; more than 55% of them were found once. The top ten clonotypes cover 15% to 20% of the sample.

Paper-wide results and their limitations: The top 250 clones made up a significantly larger repertoire fraction in tumors than in blood (p = 0.039). Because sequencing covered only the TCR beta chain and unpaired alpha chains were not captured, true repertoire diversity is likely underestimated. The study included only four to six patients, and the authors note findings should be validated in a larger study. Consistent with antigen-driven expansion, pairs of tumor regions showed higher repertoire overlap (mean approximately 35%) than either tumor-adjacent pairs (around 17%) or tumor-blood pairs (around 14%). Since the samples were bulk and unsorted, there was no way to compare CD4+ and CD8+ T cell repertoires.

The germline V gene (reference sequence) yields GTSNPN for CDR1 and SVGIG for CDR2. From cysteine to phenylalanine, the CDR3 is 14 amino acids long. This entry keeps only the CDR3 DNA: 42 bases, framed from base 1. A distance of 10 bases separates the germline ends of V and J, which lose 2 bases and 1 base respectively. Blood RNA was extracted from unsorted whole blood with TRIzol reagent; germline DNA came from the DNeasy Blood & Tissue kit. Patients had chronic HBV infection and were treatment-naive at sampling. Around 3.6 milliliters of peripheral blood were collected into K2EDTA tubes before surgery.

The receptor's source is a woman aged 25 to 45 with primary liver carcinoma and hepatitis B virus infection. Specimen: peripheral blood. The chain employs TRBV30 and TRBJ2-3; a tentative D match to TRBD1 spans 6 bases. The nucleotide sequence reads as follows: TGTGCCTGGAGTACCGCAGGGGGCACAGATACGCAGTATTTT. Translated, this is CAWSTAGGTDTQYF.